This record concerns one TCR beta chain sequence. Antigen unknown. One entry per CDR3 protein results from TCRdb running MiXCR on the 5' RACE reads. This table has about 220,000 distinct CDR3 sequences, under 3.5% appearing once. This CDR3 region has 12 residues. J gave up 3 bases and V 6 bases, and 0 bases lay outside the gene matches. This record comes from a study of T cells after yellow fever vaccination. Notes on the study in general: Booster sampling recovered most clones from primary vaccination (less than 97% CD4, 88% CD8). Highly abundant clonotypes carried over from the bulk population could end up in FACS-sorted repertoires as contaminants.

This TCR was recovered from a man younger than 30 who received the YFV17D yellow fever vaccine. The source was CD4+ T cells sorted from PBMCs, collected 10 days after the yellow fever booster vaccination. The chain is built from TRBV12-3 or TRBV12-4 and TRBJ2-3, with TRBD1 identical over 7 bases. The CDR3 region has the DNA TGTGCCAGCAGGACAGGGACAGATACGCAGTATTTT. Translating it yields CASRTGTDTQYF.